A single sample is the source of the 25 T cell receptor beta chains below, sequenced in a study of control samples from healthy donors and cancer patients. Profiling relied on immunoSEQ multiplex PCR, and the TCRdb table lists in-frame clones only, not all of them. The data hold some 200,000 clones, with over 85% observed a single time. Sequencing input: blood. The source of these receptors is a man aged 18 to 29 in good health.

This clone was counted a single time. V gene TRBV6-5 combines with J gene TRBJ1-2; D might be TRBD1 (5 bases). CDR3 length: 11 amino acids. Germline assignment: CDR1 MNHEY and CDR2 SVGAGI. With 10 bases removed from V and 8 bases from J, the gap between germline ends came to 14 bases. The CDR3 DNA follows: TGTGCCAAAGTGGGGGTTAGAGGCTACACCTTC. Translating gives CAKVGVRGYTF.

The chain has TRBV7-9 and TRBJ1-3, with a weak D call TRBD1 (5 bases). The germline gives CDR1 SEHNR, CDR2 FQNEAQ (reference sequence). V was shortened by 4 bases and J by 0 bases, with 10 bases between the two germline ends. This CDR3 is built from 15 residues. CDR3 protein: CASSSWDFSGNTIYF. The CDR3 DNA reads TGTGCCAGCAGCTCATGGGACTTCTCTGGAAACACCATATATTTT.

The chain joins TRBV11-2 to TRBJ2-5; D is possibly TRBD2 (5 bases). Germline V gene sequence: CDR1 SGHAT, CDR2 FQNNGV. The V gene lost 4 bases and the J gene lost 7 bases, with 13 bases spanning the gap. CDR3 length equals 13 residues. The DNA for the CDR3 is TGTGCCAGCAGCTCCGGGGTTGGAGGGACCCAGTACTTC. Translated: CASSSGVGGTQYF.

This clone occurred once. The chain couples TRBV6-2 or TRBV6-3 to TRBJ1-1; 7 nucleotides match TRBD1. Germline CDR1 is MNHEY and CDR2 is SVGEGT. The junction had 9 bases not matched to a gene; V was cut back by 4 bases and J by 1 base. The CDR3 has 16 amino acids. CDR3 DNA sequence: TGTGCCAGCAGTTCCCCGGGACAGAGGGCGAACACTGAAGCTTTCTTT. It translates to CASSSPGQRANTEAFF.

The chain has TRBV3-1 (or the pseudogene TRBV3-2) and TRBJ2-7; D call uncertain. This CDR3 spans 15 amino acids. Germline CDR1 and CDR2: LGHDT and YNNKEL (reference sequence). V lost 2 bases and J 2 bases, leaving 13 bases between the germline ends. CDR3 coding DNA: TGTGCCAGCAGCCAATACCCCGGCTATACCTACGAGCAGTACTTC. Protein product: CASSQYPGYTYEQYF.

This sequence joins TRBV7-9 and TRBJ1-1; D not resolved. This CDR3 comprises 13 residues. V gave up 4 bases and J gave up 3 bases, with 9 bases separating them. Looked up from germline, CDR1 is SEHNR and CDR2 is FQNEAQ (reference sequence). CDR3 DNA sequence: TGTGCCAGCAGCTCCCTAGGATACACTGAAGCTTTCTTT. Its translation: CASSSLGYTEAFF.

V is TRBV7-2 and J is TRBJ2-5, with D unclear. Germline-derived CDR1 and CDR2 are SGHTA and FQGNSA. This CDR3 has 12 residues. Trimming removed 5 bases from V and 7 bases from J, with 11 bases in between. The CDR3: CASSPGSGTQYF. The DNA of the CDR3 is TGTGCCAGCAGCCCCGGCTCAGGGACCCAGTACTTC.

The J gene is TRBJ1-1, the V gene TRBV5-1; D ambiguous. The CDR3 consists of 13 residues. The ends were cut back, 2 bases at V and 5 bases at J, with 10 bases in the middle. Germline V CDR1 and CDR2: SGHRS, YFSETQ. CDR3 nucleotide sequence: TGCGCCAGCAGCTTTGGGGTGGCGACTGAAGCTTTCTTT. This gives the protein CASSFGVATEAFF.

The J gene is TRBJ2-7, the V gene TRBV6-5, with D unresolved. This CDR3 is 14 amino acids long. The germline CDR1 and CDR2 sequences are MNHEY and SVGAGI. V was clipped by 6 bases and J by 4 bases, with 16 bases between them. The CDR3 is CASRPVPSRYEQYF. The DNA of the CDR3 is TGTGCCAGCAGACCCGTTCCCTCGCGGTACGAGCAGTACTTC.

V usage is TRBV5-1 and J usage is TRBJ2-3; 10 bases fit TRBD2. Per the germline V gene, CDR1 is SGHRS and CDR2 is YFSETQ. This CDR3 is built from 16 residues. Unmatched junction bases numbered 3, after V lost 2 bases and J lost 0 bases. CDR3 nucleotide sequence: TGCGCCAGCAGCTTCGGACTAGCGGAAAGCACAGATACGCAGTATTTT. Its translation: CASSFGLAESTDTQYF. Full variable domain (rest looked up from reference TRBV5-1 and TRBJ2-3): KAGVTQTPRYLIKTRGQQVTLSCSPISGHRSVSWYQQTPGQGLQFLFEYFSETQRNKGNFPGRFSGRQFSNSRSEMNVSTLELGDSALYLCASSFGLAESTDTQYFGPGTRLTVL.

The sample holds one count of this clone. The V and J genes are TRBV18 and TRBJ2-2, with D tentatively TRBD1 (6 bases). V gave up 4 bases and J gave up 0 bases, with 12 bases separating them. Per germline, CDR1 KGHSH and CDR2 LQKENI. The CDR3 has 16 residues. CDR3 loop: CASSLIRTANTGELFF. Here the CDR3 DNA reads TGTGCCAGCTCACTCATCCGGACAGCGAACACCGGGGAGCTGTTTTTT.

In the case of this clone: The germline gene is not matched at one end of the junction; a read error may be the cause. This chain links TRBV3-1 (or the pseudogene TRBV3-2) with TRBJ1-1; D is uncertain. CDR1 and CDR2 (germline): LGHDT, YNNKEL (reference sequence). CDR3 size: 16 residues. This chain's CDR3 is CASSQGSHRGNAEAFF. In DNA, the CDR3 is TGTGCCAGCAGCCAAGGGTCACATCGTGGGAACGCTGAAGCTTTCTTT.

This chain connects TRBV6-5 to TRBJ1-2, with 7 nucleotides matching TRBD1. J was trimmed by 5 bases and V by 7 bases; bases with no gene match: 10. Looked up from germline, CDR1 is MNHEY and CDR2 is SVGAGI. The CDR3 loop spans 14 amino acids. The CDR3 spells CASTYDRASYGYTF. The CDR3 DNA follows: TGTGCCAGCACCTACGACAGGGCAAGTTATGGCTACACCTTC.

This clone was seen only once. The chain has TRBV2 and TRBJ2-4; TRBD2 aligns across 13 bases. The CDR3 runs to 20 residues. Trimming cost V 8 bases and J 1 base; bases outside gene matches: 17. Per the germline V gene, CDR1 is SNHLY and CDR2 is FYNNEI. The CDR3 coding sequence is TGTGCCAGCCCTCGGGCGGGACTAGCGGGGCCGCGGTGGGCCAAAAACATTCAGTACTTC. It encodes CASPRAGLAGPRWAKNIQYF.

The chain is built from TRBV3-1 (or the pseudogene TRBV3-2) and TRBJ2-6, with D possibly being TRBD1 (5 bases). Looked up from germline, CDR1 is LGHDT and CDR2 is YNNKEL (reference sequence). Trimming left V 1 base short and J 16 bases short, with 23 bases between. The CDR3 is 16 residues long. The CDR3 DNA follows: TGTGCCAGCAGCCAAGTTTCGGACACCCCTCCCATCTATCTGACTTTC. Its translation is CASSQVSDTPPIYLTF.

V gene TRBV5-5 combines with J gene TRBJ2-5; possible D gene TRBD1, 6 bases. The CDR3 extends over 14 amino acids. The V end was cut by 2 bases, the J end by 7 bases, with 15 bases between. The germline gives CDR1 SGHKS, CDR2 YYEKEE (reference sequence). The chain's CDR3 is CASSFTGSLRTQYF. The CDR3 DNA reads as TGTGCCAGCAGCTTCACAGGGTCCCTTAGGACCCAGTACTTC.

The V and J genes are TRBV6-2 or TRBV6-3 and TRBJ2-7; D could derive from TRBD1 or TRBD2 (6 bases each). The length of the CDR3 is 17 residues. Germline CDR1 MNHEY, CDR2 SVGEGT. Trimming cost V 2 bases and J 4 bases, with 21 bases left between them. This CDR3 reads CASSYMTGGVSWYEQYF. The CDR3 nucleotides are TGTGCCAGCAGTTACATGACCGGGGGCGTCTCTTGGTACGAGCAGTACTTC.

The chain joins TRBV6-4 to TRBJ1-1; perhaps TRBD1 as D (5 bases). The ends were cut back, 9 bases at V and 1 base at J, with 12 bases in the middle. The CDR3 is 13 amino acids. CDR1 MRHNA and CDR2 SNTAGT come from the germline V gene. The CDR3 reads CARKDKTNTEAFF. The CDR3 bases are TGTGCCAGAAAGGACAAGACGAACACTGAAGCTTTCTTT.

CDR3 residues: CASSEVIRDEQYF. CDR3 coding DNA: TGTGCCAGCAGTGAAGTGATAAGGGACGAGCAGTACTTC. V is TRBV6-1 and J is TRBJ2-7; D is unclear. The length of the CDR3 is 13 residues. The V end was cut by 1 base, the J end by 5 bases, with 9 bases between. CDR1 is MNHNS and CDR2 is SASEGT in the germline V gene.

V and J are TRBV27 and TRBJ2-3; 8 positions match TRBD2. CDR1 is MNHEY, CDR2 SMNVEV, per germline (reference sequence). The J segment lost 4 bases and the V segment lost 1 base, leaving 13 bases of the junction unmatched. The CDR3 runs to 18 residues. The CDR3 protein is CASSLFGAGGGTADTQYF. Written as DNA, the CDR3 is TGTGCCAGCAGTTTATTCGGGGCCGGGGGGGGTACCGCAGATACGCAGTATTTT.

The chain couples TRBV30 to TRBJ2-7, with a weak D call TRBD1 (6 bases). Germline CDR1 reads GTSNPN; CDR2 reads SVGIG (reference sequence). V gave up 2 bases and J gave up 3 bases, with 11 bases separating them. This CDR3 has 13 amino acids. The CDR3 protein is CAWSRNRVYEQYF. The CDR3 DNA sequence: TGTGCCTGGAGTAGGAACAGGGTCTACGAGCAGTACTTC.

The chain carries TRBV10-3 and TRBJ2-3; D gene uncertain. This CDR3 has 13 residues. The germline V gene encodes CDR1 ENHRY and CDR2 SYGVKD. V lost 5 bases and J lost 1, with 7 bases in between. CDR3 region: CAISPPGTDTQYF. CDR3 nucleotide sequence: TGTGCCATCAGTCCCCCTGGCACAGATACGCAGTATTTT.

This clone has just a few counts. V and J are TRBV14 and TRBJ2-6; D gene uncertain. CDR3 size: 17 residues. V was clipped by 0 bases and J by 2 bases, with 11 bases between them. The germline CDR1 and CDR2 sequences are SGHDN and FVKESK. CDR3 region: CASSQDRLSAGANVLTF. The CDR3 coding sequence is TGTGCCAGCAGCCAAGATCGGCTGAGTGCTGGGGCCAACGTCCTGACTTTC.

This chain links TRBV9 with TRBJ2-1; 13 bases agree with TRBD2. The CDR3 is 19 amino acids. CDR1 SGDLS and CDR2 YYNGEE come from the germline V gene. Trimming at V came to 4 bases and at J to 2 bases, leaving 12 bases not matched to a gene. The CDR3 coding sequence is TGTGCCAGCAGCTTCCGATCGACTAGCGGGGGGCTCCCCTACAATGAGCAGTTCTTC. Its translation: CASSFRSTSGGLPYNEQFF. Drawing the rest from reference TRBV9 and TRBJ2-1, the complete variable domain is DSGVTQTPKHLITATGQRVTLRCSPRSGDLSVYWYQQSLDQGLQFLIQYYNGEERAKGNILERFSAQQFPDLHSELNLSSLELGDSALYFCASSFRSTSGGLPYNEQFFGPGTRLTVL.

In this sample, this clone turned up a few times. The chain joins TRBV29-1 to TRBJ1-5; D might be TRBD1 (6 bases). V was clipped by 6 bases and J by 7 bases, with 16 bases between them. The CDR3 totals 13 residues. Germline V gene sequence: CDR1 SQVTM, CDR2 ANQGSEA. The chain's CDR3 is CSVAGGLDQPQHF. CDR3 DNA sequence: TGCAGCGTCGCGGGGGGGCTAGACCAGCCCCAGCATTTT.